A single T cell receptor beta chain is shown here with its context. The antigen remains undetermined. These data come from a study of shared clonotypes between healthy human individuals. Study background: Used for every donor were three CD4 naive, three CD4 memory, two CD8 naive and one CD8 memory plate.

Findings and caveats of the study: Genetic and exposure-history diversity was limited by the small donor number. A generally larger estimated richness was seen in naive subsets than in memory subsets. Clonotypes which were not shared had lower generation probabilities than clonotypes that all four donors shared.

The germline V gene encodes CDR1 SGHRS and CDR2 YFSETQ. V was shortened by 0 bases and J by 6 bases, with 13 bases between the two germline ends. CDR3 length: 14 amino acids. Sequencing was performed with immunoSEQ multiplex PCR; in TCRdb, only in-frame clones are kept and a portion is missing. This table has approximately 2,300,000 clones, 85% to 95% appearing once. The sequencing input was naive CD4+ T cells from PBMCs. The subset here: CD45RA+ positively selected. The V gene is TRBV5-1, the J gene TRBJ2-7; D ambiguous. The TCR was taken from a man younger than 35 in good health. Some clones in this sample may be carry-over from other donors' samples. CDR3 residues: CASSLDTPGGEQYF. The DNA for the CDR3 is TGCGCCAGCAGCTTGGATACACCTGGCGGCGAGCAGTACTTC. Full variable domain (rest looked up from reference TRBV5-1 and TRBJ2-7): KAGVTQTPRYLIKTRGQQVTLSCSPISGHRSVSWYQQTPGQGLQFLFEYFSETQRNKGNFPGRFSGRQFSNSRSEMNVSTLELGDSALYLCASSLDTPGGEQYFGPGTRLTVT.